The text below deals with one T cell receptor beta chain. The CDR3 totals 13 residues. Deletions cut 6 bases from V and 1 base from J, with 9 bases between. Germline CDR1 reads ENHRY; CDR2 reads SYGVKD. The sample comes from a study of blood T cell repertoires in COVID-19. The assay was immunoSEQ multiplex PCR, and TCRdb's table has in-frame clones only and misses some. The profile covers under 110,000 clones, with approximately 80% appearing a single time and about 14% taken by the ten largest. The V and J genes are TRBV10-3 and TRBJ1-1; D is undetermined. The sequence was collected from an older woman with acute or convalescent COVID-19. Specimen: peripheral blood. The CDR3 sequence: CAISDTWNTEAFF. For the CDR3, the DNA is TGTGCCATCAGCGACACCTGGAACACTGAAGCTTTCTTT.